The rows below give T cell receptor beta chains drawn from one sample of a study of blood T cell repertoires in COVID-19. TCRdb's copy holds only in-frame clones and misses some; the assay was immunoSEQ multiplex PCR. The sample yields 130,000 to 150,000 clones, less than 90% seen once. The sequencing sample was made of peripheral blood. These receptors originate from a human donor in a cohort sampled during active COVID-19. Both conserved end residues are part of each CDR3. Fields, in order: clone size, J gene, V gene, D gene, CDR3 protein, CDR3 DNA. The D gene is left open where the match is weak. Not all rows give a size; the values are once, few, many and, for expanded clones, a class.

once | TRBJ1-5 | TRBV28 | . | CASSPPGTTSNQPQHF | TGTGCCAGCAGCCCCCCCGGGACAACTAGCAATCAGCCCCAGCATTTT
. | TRBJ1-4 | TRBV4-2 | TRBD1 | CASSQGPTGTGNEKLFF | TGTGCCAGCAGCCAAGGCCCCACCGGGACAGGGAATGAAAAACTGTTTTTT
. | TRBJ2-2 | TRBV3-1/TRBV3-2 | . | CASSQAAYTGELFF | TGTGCCAGCAGCCAGGCGGCCTACACCGGGGAGCTGTTTTTT
few | TRBJ1-1 | TRBV30 | . | CATDRLISTEAFF | TGTGCCACGGACAGATTAATAAGCACTGAAGCTTTCTTT
. | TRBJ1-5 | TRBV5-6 | . | CASSLGGLSNQPQHF | TGTGCCAGCAGCTTAGGAGGGCTTAGCAATCAGCCCCAGCATTTT
. | TRBJ1-2 | TRBV5-6 | . | CASSLARIPGYTF | TGTGCCAGCAGCTTGGCTAGGATCCCGGGCTACACCTTC
. | TRBJ1-5 | TRBV6-2/TRBV6-3 | TRBD1 | CASSPLRGQGVNQPQHF | TGTGCCAGCAGTCCCCTTAGGGGACAGGGGGTCAATCAGCCCCAGCATTTT
once | TRBJ1-1 | TRBV12-3/TRBV12-4 | . | CASSPGIAEAFF | TGTGCCAGCTCCCCAGGGATCGCTGAAGCTTTCTTT
once | TRBJ2-1 | TRBV19 | . | CASSISSSYNEQFF | TGTGCCAGTAGTATCTCGAGCTCCTACAATGAGCAGTTCTTC
. | TRBJ1-2 | TRBV19 | TRBD1 | CASTPDRDRGYTF | TGTGCCAGTACCCCCGACAGGGATAGGGGCTACACCTTC
. | TRBJ2-2 | TRBV19 | TRBD1 | CASSISWDRRRNTGELFF | TGTGCCAGTAGTATTTCTTGGGACAGGAGACGTAACACCGGGGAGCTGTTTTTT
. | TRBJ2-1 | TRBV14 | . | CASSHPYGFLNEQFF | TGTGCCAGCAGCCACCCGTACGGGTTTTTGAATGAGCAGTTCTTC
. | TRBJ1-5 | TRBV30 | . | CAWSVRGRGSNQPQHF | TGTGCCTGGAGTGTACGAGGCAGGGGTTCAAATCAGCCCCAGCATTTT
. | TRBJ1-5 | TRBV7-8 | . | CASSLAGGSNQPQHF | TGTGCCAGCAGCTTAGCAGGCGGTAGCAATCAGCCCCAGCATTTT
once | TRBJ2-1 | TRBV5-4 | . | CASSFRPGDLSYNEQFF | TGTGCCAGCAGCTTCCGGCCGGGGGACCTCTCCTACAATGAGCAGTTCTTC
. | TRBJ2-2 | TRBV5-4 | . | CASSFQATGELFF | TGTGCCAGCAGCTTTCAAGCGACCGGGGAGCTGTTTTTT
. | TRBJ1-6 | TRBV12-5 | TRBD1 | CASGLLQGASSYNSPLHF | TGTGCTAGTGGTTTACTTCAGGGGGCCAGCTCCTATAATTCACCCCTCCACTTT
. | TRBJ2-7 | TRBV3-1/TRBV3-2 | . | CASSRSGAPYEQYF | TGTGCCAGCAGTCGATCTGGGGCCCCCTACGAGCAGTACTTC
. | TRBJ2-1 | TRBV12-3/TRBV12-4 | TRBD2 | CASSFPGLAIRVF | TGTGCCAGCAGTTTCCCGGGACTAGCTATTAGGGTCTTC
. | TRBJ1-5 | TRBV6-5 | . | CASGRQLNQPQHF | TGTGCCAGCGGTAGACAGCTCAATCAGCCCCAGCATTTT
. | TRBJ1-4 | TRBV28 | . | CASSFWGTMFF | TGTGCCAGCAGTTTCTGGGGCACAATGTTTTTT
. | TRBJ1-4 | TRBV5-1 | TRBD1 | CASSSDRSNEKLFF | TGCGCCAGCAGCTCGGACAGGTCTAATGAAAAACTGTTTTTT
. | TRBJ2-7 | TRBV30 | TRBD1 | CAWNRDSSWEQYF | TGTGCCTGGAACCGGGACAGCTCGTGGGAGCAGTACTTC